This T cell receptor beta chain was observed in a study of CXCR3-negative and CXCR3-positive naive CD8 T cells. Background on the study: Cumulative TRB read yield was roughly 130 million, averaging about 1.5 +/- 0.3 million per library. Study-level results: The study found more hydrophobic TRB CDR3s in CXCR3-positive naive cells than in CXCR3-negative naive cells.

Subsets of CD8+ T cells were each sorted in triplicate at 300,000 or so cells apiece. For this clonotype: What it binds is unknown.

The CDR3 has 13 residues. Germline loops: CDR1 SGHRS, CDR2 YFSETQ. TRB cDNA libraries were made by UMI-labeled 5' RACE. Reanalyzing the 5' RACE reads, TCRdb keeps one entry per CDR3 protein, without DNA. This sample's clone table lists tens of thousands of distinct CDR3 sequences. Specimen: naive CXCR3+ CD8+ T cells from blood. Noted subset: CD45RO-CCR7+CD27+CD95- naive CD8+ T cells expressing CXCR3 (TNR3+). The sequence came from a human donor in good health. Some clones in this sample may be carry-over from other donors' samples. The V call is TRBV5-1, the J call TRBJ2-1; TCRdb selects TRBD1, and the lack of DNA leaves this call unchecked. CDR3 region: CASTPDGLNEQFF.